This T cell receptor beta chain was recorded in a study of T cell repertoires in cytomegalovirus infection. Across the study: Indications came from public TCR beta signatures; they pointed to CMV infection and to a matching HLA type. General study points: CMV-specific HLA-C-restricted TCR beta clonotypes dominated the ex vivo response.

CDR3 size: 13 residues. V gave up 6 bases and J gave up 2 bases, with 10 bases separating them. From the reads, TCRdb called clonotypes with MiXCR, one entry per CDR3 protein. The sample includes roughly 720,000 distinct CDR3 sequences, 35% of them seen just once. This clonotype was detected a few times. Its target is not known. The sequence derives from a human donor in good health (CMV status not recorded). Some clones in this sample may be carry-over from other donors' samples. The chain combines TRBV12-3 or TRBV12-4 with TRBJ2-5; D might be TRBD1 or TRBD2, each matching 5 bases. The sequenced material came from PBMCs. The CDR3 is CASSTWGQETQYF. CDR3 nucleotide sequence: TGTGCCAGCAGCACTTGGGGGCAAGAGACCCAGTACTTC.